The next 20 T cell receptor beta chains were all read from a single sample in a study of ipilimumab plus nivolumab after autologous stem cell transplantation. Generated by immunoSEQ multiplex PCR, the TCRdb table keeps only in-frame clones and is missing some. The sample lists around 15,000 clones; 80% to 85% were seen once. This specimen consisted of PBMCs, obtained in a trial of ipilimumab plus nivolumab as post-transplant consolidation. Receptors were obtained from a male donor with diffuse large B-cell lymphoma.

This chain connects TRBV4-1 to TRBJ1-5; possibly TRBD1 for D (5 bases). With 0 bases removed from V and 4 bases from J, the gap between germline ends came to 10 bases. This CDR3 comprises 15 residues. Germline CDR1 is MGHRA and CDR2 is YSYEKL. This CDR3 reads CASSQDRAGNQPQHF. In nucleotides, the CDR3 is TGCGCCAGCAGCCAAGACAGGGCGGGGAATCAGCCCCAGCATTTT.

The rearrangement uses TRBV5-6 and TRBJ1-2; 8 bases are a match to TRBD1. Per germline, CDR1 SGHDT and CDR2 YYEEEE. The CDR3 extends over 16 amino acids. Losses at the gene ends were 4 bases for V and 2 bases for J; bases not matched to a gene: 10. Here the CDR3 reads CASSRARTGPNYGYTF. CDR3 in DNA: TGTGCCAGCAGCCGAGCTCGGACAGGGCCGAACTATGGCTACACCTTC.

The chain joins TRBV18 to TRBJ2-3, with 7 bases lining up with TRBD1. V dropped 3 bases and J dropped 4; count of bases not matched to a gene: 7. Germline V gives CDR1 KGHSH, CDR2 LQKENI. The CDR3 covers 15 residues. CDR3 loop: CASSPGQNSADTQYF. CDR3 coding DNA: TGTGCCAGCTCACCGGGACAGAACAGTGCAGATACGCAGTATTTT.

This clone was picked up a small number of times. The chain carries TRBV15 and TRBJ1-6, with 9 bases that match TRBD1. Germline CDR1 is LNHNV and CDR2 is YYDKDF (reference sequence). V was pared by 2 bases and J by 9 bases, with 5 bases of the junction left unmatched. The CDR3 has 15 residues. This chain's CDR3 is CATSRTGTGFSPLHF. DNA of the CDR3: TGTGCCACCAGCAGAACCGGGACAGGGTTTTCACCCCTCCACTTT.

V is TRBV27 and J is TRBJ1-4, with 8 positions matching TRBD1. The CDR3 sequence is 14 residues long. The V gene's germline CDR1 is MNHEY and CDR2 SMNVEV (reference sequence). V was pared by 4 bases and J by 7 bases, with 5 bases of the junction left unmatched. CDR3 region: CASSSRGRFEKLFF. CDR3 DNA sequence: TGTGCCAGCAGTTCCAGGGGGCGCTTTGAAAAACTGTTTTTT.

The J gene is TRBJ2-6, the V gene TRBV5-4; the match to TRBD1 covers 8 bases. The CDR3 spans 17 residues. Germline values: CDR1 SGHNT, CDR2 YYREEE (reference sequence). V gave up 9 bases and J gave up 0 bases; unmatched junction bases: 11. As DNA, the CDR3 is TGTGCCACCTCACCGGGGGACAGGAGCTCTGGGGCCAACGTCCTGACTTTC. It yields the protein CATSPGDRSSGANVLTF.

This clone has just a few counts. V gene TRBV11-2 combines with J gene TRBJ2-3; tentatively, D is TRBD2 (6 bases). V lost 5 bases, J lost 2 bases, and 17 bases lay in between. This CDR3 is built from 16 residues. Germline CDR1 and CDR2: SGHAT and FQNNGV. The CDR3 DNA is TGTGCCAGCAGCCCCCTGACTAGAAAGACCACAGATACGCAGTATTTT. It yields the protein CASSPLTRKTTDTQYF.

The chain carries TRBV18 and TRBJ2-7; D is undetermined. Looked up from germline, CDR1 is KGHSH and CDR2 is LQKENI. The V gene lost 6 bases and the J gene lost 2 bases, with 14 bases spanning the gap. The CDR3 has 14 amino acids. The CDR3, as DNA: TGTGCCAGCTCGCGCACCACAGCGCCCTACGAGCAGTACTTC. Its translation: CASSRTTAPYEQYF.

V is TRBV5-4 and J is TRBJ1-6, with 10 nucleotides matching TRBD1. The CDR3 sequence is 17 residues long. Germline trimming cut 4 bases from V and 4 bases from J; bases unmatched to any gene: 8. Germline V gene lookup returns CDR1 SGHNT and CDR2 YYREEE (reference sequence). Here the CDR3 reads CASSPGKDRGYNSPLHF. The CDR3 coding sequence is TGTGCCAGCAGCCCGGGAAAGGACAGGGGGTATAATTCACCCCTCCACTTT.

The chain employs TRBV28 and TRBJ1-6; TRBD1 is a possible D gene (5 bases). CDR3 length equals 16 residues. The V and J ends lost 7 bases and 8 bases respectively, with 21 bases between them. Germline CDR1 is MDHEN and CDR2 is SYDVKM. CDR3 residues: CASISGLGRGHSPLHF. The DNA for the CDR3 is TGTGCCAGCATATCGGGCCTGGGAAGGGGCCATTCACCCCTCCACTTT.

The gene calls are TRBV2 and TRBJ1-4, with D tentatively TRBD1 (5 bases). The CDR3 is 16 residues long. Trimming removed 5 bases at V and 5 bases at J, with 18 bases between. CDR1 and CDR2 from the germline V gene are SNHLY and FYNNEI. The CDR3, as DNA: TGTGCCAGCAGTCTAAACACAAGGGGACGAAATGAAAAACTGTTTTTT. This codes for CASSLNTRGRNEKLFF.

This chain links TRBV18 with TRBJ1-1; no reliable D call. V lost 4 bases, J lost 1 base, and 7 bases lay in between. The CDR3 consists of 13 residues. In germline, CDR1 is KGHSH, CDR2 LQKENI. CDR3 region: CASSLTENTEAFF. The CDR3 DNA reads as TGTGCCAGCTCACTCACCGAGAACACTGAAGCTTTCTTT.

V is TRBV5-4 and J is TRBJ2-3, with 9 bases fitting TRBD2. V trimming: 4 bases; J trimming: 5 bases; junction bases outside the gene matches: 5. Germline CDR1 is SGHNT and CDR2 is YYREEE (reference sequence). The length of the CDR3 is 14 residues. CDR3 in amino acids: CASSLRGGEDTQYF. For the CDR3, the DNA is TGTGCCAGCAGCCTGCGGGGGGGGGAAGATACGCAGTATTTT.

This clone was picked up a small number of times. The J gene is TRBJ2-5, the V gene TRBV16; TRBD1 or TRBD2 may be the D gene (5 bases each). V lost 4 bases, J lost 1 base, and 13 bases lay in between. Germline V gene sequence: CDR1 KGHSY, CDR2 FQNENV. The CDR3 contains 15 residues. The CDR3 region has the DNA TGTGCCAGCAGCCCCTCACGAGGGGCCCAAGAGACCCAGTACTTC. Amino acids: CASSPSRGAQETQYF.

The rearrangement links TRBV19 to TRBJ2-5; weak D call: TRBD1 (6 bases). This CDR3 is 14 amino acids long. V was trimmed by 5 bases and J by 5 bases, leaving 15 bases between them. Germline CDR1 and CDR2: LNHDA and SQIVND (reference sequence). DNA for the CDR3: TGTGCCAGTAGTTACCCCTCAGGGGACGAGACCCAGTACTTC. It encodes CASSYPSGDETQYF.

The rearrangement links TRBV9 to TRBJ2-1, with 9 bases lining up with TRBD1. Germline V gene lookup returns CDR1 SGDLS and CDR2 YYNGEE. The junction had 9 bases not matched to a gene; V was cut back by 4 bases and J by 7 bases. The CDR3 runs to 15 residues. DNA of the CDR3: TGTGCCAGCAGCCCCCGGGACAGGGAGGTAAATGAGCAGTTCTTC. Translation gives CASSPRDREVNEQFF.

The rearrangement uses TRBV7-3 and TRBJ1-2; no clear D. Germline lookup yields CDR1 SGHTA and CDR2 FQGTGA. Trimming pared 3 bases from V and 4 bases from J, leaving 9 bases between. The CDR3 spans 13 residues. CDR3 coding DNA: TGTGCCAGCAGCTTTGGGTTTGGCTATGGCTACACCTTC. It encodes CASSFGFGYGYTF.

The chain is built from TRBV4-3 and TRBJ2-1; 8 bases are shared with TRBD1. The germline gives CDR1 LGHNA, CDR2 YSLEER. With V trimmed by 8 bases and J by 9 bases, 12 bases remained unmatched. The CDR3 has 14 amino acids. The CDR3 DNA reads TGCGCCAGCTCGCCACAGGACAGGGTGGGTGAGCAGTTCTTC. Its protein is CASSPQDRVGEQFF.

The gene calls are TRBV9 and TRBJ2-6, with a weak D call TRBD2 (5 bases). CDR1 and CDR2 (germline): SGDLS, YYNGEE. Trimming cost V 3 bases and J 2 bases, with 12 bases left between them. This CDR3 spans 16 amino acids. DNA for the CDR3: TGTGCCAGCAGCGCAACGGGGTTGACTGGGGCCAACGTCCTGACTTTC. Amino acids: CASSATGLTGANVLTF.

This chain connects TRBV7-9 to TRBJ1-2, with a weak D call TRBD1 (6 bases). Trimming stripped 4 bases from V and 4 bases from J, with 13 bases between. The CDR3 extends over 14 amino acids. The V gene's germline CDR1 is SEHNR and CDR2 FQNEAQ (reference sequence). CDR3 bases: TGTGCCAGCAGCTGGGGGCGGGGGCTCTATGGCTACACCTTC. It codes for CASSWGRGLYGYTF.